Described below is a single T cell receptor (beta chain) sequence and its context. The sample originates from a study of blood T cell repertoires in COVID-19. Across the study: COVID-19 samples collected from the United States, Italy and Spain covered acute and convalescent phases. T cells, B-cell-depleted T cells, or PBMCs provided the cDNA or gDNA that served as material.

Germline V CDR1 and CDR2: SEHNR, FQNEAQ (reference sequence). V lost 4 bases to trimming and J lost 2 bases; unmatched junction nucleotides: 3. CDR3 size: 14 residues. Some clones are missing from TCRdb's copy, which holds only in-frame ones; the method was immunoSEQ multiplex PCR. The sample lists roughly 120,000 clones, 70% to 90% occurring once. The sequenced sample consisted of peripheral blood. V usage is TRBV7-9 and J usage is TRBJ2-7, with 9 bases matching TRBD1. The sequence came from a woman in her seventies who had recovered from COVID-19. CDR3 amino acids: CASSSDRGTYEQYF. The CDR3 coding sequence is TGTGCCAGCAGCTCAGACAGGGGGACCTACGAGCAGTACTTC.